Below are 17 T cell receptor beta chains sequenced from a single sample in a study of response to subunit inactivated influenza vaccine. TCRdb re-called the RT-PCR reads through MiXCR, storing one row per CDR3 protein. Of some 480,000 distinct CDR3 sequences listed, 11% are singletons. This specimen was PBMCs from blood, taken roughly 46 days after vaccination. The receptors were gathered from a man aged 50 or older who received an inactivated influenza vaccine.

This clonotype was detected many times. Its ends do not fully match the called genes, so a read error is possible. J is TRBJ2-1 and V is TRBV11-1; 9 bases line up with TRBD2. The CDR3 is 14 residues long. In germline, CDR1 is SGHAT, CDR2 FQDESV (reference sequence). CDR3 bases: TGTGCCAGCAGCGTAGCGGGAGAGGTCGGTGAGCAGTTCTTC. It translates to CASSVAGEVGEQFF.

The chain couples TRBV29-1 to TRBJ2-3; D not resolved. Germline V gives CDR1 SQVTM, CDR2 ANQGSEA. This CDR3 has 15 residues. V was clipped by 6 bases and J by 0 bases, with 16 bases between them. Here the CDR3 reads CSVLQPHDSTDTQYF. The CDR3 bases are TGCAGCGTACTCCAGCCCCACGACAGCACAGATACGCAGTATTTT.

This clonotype has only a few counts. The gene calls are TRBV29-1 and TRBJ2-5, with D perhaps TRBD1 (5 bases). V lost 2 bases and J 5 bases, leaving 18 bases between the germline ends. The CDR3 totals 15 residues. Germline V gene sequence: CDR1 SQVTM, CDR2 ANQGSEA. CDR3 DNA sequence: TGCAGCGTTGAAAACCCAAGGGGAATTGGGGAGACCCAGTACTTC. Protein product: CSVENPRGIGETQYF.

This clonotype showed up many times. The genes are TRBV29-1 and TRBJ1-1; 7 bases map to TRBD1. Unmatched junction bases numbered 8, after V lost 3 bases and J lost 4 bases. Germline V gives CDR1 SQVTM, CDR2 ANQGSEA. This CDR3 contains 14 residues. The CDR3 DNA follows: TGCAGCGTTGAGAACAGGGGAGGGGGCACTGAAGCTTTCTTT. It codes for CSVENRGGGTEAFF.

The table lists this clonotype with many counts. The chain joins TRBV24-1 to TRBJ1-5; tentative D call: TRBD1 (5 bases). In germline, CDR1 is KGHDR, CDR2 SFDVKD. The CDR3 length is 14 residues. Between the trimmed V and J ends, which lost 5 bases and 1 base, there was a span of 8 bases. Written as DNA, the CDR3 is TGTGCCACCAGTGCAGGGTCGAGCAATCAGCCCCAGCATTTT. The encoded protein is CATSAGSSNQPQHF.

The J gene is TRBJ2-1, the V gene TRBV12-3 or TRBV12-4, with D possibly matching TRBD1 (6 bases). Trimming cost V 1 base and J 5 bases, with 15 bases left between them. The CDR3 has 16 amino acids. The CDR3 spells CASSLVVGQLDNEQFF. The DNA for the CDR3 is TGTGCCAGCAGTTTAGTCGTCGGACAGTTAGACAATGAGCAGTTCTTC.

V is TRBV20-1 and J is TRBJ2-1; TRBD2 is a possible D gene (5 bases). With 2 bases removed from V and 9 bases from J, the gap between germline ends came to 11 bases. Germline V CDR1 and CDR2: DFQATT, SNEGSKA (reference sequence). This CDR3 has 12 amino acids. The CDR3 region is CSARWGVGEQFF. The CDR3 DNA reads TGCAGTGCTAGATGGGGAGTAGGTGAGCAGTTCTTC.

V and J are TRBV20-1 and TRBJ2-7; 7 bases map to TRBD2. CDR1 is DFQATT and CDR2 is SNEGSKA in the germline V gene (reference sequence). The CDR3 extends over 13 amino acids. Losses at the gene ends were 7 bases for V and 2 bases for J; bases not matched to a gene: 8. CDR3 nucleotide sequence: TGCAGTGGGGAGGGACCACATCCCTACGAGCAGTACTTC. Translated: CSGEGPHPYEQYF.

The chain has TRBV29-1 and TRBJ2-3; D may be TRBD1 (5 bases). Germline V gives CDR1 SQVTM, CDR2 ANQGSEA. V dropped 3 bases and J dropped 6 bases, with 16 bases sitting between them. The CDR3 is 14 residues long. For the CDR3, the DNA is TGCAGCGTTGATCAGGGTACCAGGGCGGATACGCAGTATTTT. This gives the protein CSVDQGTRADTQYF.

V is TRBV19 and J is TRBJ2-7, with D maybe TRBD2 (5 bases). Germline V gives CDR1 LNHDA, CDR2 SQIVND (reference sequence). This CDR3 is built from 17 residues. Trimming pared 3 bases from V and 3 bases from J, leaving 21 bases between. The CDR3 nucleotides read TGTGCCAGTAGTATTGTGTCAGGCGGGCGTGTCGACTACGAGCAGTACTTC. Protein: CASSIVSGGRVDYEQYF.

This clonotype came up a few times. Here the CDR3 DNA reads TGCAGTGCTAGAGGGCCAGTAAATGAAAAACTGTTTTTT. Translated: CSARGPVNEKLFF. V gene TRBV20-1 combines with J gene TRBJ1-4; D not certain. This CDR3 comprises 13 residues. CDR1 DFQATT and CDR2 SNEGSKA come from the germline V gene (reference sequence). Trimming left V 1 base short and J 5 bases short, with 8 bases between.

This clonotype has just a few counts. The DNA of the CDR3 is TGTGCCAGCCGTCCGGGACAGGGGAGGTCCGAGCAGTACTTC. Its translation: CASRPGQGRSEQYF. V gene TRBV7-2 combines with J gene TRBJ2-7; 10 positions agree with TRBD1. The junction had 10 bases not matched to a gene; V was cut back by 8 bases and J by 6 bases. The CDR3 extends over 14 amino acids. Germline V gives CDR1 SGHTA, CDR2 FQGNSA.

This clonotype was seen at least ten times. The gene calls are TRBV12-3 or TRBV12-4 and TRBJ1-4; D gene uncertain. The CDR3 is 13 residues long. V was trimmed by 5 bases and J by 5 bases, leaving 9 bases between them. The CDR3 loop is CASSPYSNEKLFF. In DNA form, the CDR3 reads TGTGCCAGCAGTCCCTATTCCAATGAAAAACTGTTTTTT.

The chain combines TRBV9 with TRBJ2-4; D gene uncertain. The CDR3 spans 16 residues. Germline V gene data show CDR1 as SGDLS and CDR2 as YYNGEE. V lost 4 bases to trimming and J lost 4 bases, with 18 bases between them. CDR3: CASSKSSTIEKNIQYF. DNA for the CDR3: TGTGCCAGCAGCAAATCGAGCACGATCGAGAAAAACATTCAGTACTTC. Filled out from reference TRBV9 and TRBJ2-4, the complete variable domain reads DSGVTQTPKHLITATGQRVTLRCSPRSGDLSVYWYQQSLDQGLQFLIQYYNGEERAKGNILERFSAQQFPDLHSELNLSSLELGDSALYFCASSKSSTIEKNIQYFGAGTRLSVL.

The table lists this clonotype with many counts. This chain connects TRBV4-2 to TRBJ2-7, with unresolved D. Germline V gene lookup returns CDR1 LGHNA and CDR2 YNFKEQ. The CDR3 contains 15 residues. The ends were cut back, 0 bases at V and 1 base at J, with 10 bases in the middle. The CDR3 nucleotides are TGTGCCAGCAGCCAAGAAGGGCACTATTCCTACGAGCAGTACTTC. It translates to CASSQEGHYSYEQYF.

Many counts were recorded for this clonotype. V gene TRBV10-3 combines with J gene TRBJ1-2; 11 bases line up with TRBD1. CDR1 is ENHRY, CDR2 SYGVKD, per germline. Trimming took 5 bases from V and 7 from J; bases not matched to a gene: 3. The CDR3 has 13 residues. The CDR3 DNA sequence: TGTGCCATCAGTCCCGGGACAGGGGGTGGCTACACCTTC. Translation: CAISPGTGGGYTF.

Of note for this clonotype: This may be a read error, as it is one base from a much larger clone. The chain carries TRBV20-1 and TRBJ2-3, with 9 nucleotides matching TRBD2. There are 17 residues in the CDR3. CDR1 is DFQATT, CDR2 SNEGSKA, per germline (reference sequence). CDR3 DNA: TGCAGTCCTAGAGCCCGGATTAGCGGGGGCCGCACAGATACGCAGTATTTT. This gives the protein CSPRARISGGRTDTQYF.